This TCR beta chain was identified during a study of T cell responses to AZD1222 COVID-19 vaccine. Broader study findings: Females made up more of the donors, who were largely white British, and clonal diversity may have come out too low. Close to half of spike-specific TCRs reportedly recognize unmutated variant regions. Distributed over spike, vaccine-associated CD4 TCRs predominated at 160-218 and 743-854.

As regards this clone: Antigen: not known.

Trimming left V 5 bases short and J 1 base short, with 9 bases between. CDR1 is SGHNT, CDR2 YENEEA, per germline. The length of the CDR3 is 13 residues. Sequencing used immunoSEQ multiplex PCR; TCRdb keeps in-frame clones, though not all of them. The table records roughly 170,000 clones, under 95% of them present only once. The sample in question was peripheral blood, obtained 28 days after the second AZD1222 dose. The TCR was taken from an adult who received the AZD1222 COVID-19 vaccine. The gene calls are TRBV11-3 and TRBJ2-7; perhaps TRBD1 as D (5 bases). The DNA for the CDR3 is TGTGCCAGCAGCCTCCCAGGGTCCTACGAGCAGTACTTC. This gives the protein CASSLPGSYEQYF.